Shown below are 2 T cell receptor beta chains from a single sample sequenced in a study of breast tumors, draining lymph nodes, adjacent tissues. TCRdb analysed the multiplex PCR reads with MiXCR anew, one entry per CDR3 protein. Of 50,000 to 75,000 distinct CDR3 sequences listed, less than 60% were seen once; the top ten hold approximately 18%. The sequenced sample was breast tumor tissue. These TCRs come from a female donor with breast cancer. Some clones in this sample may be carry-over from other donors' samples.

V is TRBV3-1 and J is TRBJ2-5, with a tentative D call TRBD1 (6 bases). Deletions cut 1 base from V and 5 bases from J, with 17 bases between. CDR3 length equals 16 residues. CDR1 is LGHDT and CDR2 is YNNKEL in the germline V gene (reference sequence). In nucleotides, the CDR3 is TGTGCCAGCAGCCAAGGGGACACAGGTCCCCGGGAGACCCAGTACTTC. The encoded protein is CASSQGDTGPRETQYF.

This clonotype occurred many times. V usage is TRBV6-5 and J usage is TRBJ1-6; D gene unclear. Trimming shortened V by 6 bases and J by 6 bases, and 12 bases separated the two germline ends. The CDR3 has 14 residues. Germline CDR1 reads MNHEY; CDR2 reads SVGAGI. The CDR3, as DNA: TGTGCCAGCAGGAAGATGGACTTTAATTCACCCCTCCACTTT. Encoded protein: CASRKMDFNSPLHF.